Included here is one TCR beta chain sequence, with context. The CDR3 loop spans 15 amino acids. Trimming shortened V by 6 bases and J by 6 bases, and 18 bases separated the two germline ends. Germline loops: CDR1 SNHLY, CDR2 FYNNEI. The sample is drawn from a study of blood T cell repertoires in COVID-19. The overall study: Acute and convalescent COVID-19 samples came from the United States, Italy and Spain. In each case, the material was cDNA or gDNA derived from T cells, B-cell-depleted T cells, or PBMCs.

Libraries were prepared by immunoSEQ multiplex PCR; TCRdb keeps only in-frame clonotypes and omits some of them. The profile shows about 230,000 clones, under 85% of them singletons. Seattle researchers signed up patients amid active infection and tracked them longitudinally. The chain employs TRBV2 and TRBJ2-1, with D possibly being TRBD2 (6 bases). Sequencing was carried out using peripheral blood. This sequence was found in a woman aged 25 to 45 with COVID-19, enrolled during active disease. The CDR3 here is CASSALVAVSNEQFF. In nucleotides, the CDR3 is TGTGCCAGCAGCGCTCTGGTAGCGGTCAGCAATGAGCAGTTCTTC.